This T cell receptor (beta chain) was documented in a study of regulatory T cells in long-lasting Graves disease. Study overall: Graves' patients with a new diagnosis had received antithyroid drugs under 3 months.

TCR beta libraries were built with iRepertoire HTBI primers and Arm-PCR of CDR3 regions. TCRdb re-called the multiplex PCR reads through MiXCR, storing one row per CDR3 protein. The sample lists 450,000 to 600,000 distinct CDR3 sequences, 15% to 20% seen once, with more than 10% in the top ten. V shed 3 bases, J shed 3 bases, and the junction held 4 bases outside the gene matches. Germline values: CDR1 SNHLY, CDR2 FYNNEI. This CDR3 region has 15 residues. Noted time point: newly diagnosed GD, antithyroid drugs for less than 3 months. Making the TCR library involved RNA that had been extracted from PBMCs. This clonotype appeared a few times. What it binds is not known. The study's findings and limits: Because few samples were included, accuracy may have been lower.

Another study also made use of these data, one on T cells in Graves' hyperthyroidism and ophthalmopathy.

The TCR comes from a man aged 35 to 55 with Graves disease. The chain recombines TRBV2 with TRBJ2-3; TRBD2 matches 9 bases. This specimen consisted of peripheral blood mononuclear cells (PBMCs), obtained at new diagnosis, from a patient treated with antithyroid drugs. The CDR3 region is CASSDGTSLTDTQYF. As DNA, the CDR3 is TGTGCCAGCAGTGACGGGACTAGCTTAACAGATACGCAGTATTTT.